These T cell receptor beta chains were read from a single sample in a study of blood T cell repertoires in COVID-19. Sequencing used immunoSEQ multiplex PCR; TCRdb keeps in-frame clones, though not all of them. The sample lists more than 90,000 clones, more than 60% seen once, with about 6.8% in the top ten. The sequencing sample was made of peripheral blood. The source is a man in his 70s with acute or convalescent COVID-19. Both conserved end residues are part of each CDR3. D genes are given only for firm matches. Some rows have no size entry. The others give once, few or many, or a class for an expanded clone.

abundance	v_gene	j_gene	d_gene	CDR3aa	CDR3nt
NA	TRBV27	TRBJ1-5	NA	CASSLTPGGQPQHF	TGTGCCAGCAGTTTAACCCCCGGGGGTCAGCCCCAGCATTTT
NA	TRBV5-6	TRBJ2-6	NA	CASSLNTGSGANVLTF	TGTGCCAGCAGCTTGAATACCGGCTCTGGGGCCAACGTCCTGACTTTC
NA	TRBV30	TRBJ1-5	NA	CAWTPGSDSNQPQHF	TGTGCCTGGACCCCCGGGAGCGATAGCAATCAGCCCCAGCATTTT
NA	TRBV7-6	TRBJ1-6	TRBD1	CASSPRTGGNSPLHF	TGTGCCAGCAGCCCTCGGACAGGGGGCAATTCACCCCTCCACTTT
NA	TRBV6-6	TRBJ1-1	TRBD1	CASKIRQGMNTEAFF	TGTGCCAGCAAGATTAGACAGGGAATGAACACTGAAGCTTTCTTT
NA	TRBV19	TRBJ1-1	NA	CASSFTLRRGQNTEAFF	TGTGCCAGTAGTTTTACCCTTCGGCGGGGGCAAAACACTGAAGCTTTCTTT
NA	TRBV19	TRBJ1-1	TRBD1	CASTRQGRTGTEAFF	TGTGCCAGTACTCGACAGGGGCGGACGGGCACTGAAGCTTTCTTT
NA	TRBV28	TRBJ1-2	NA	CASSPPGIPYGYTF	TGTGCCAGCAGCCCGCCGGGTATCCCCTATGGCTACACCTTC
NA	TRBV7-3	TRBJ2-5	TRBD2	CASSLAGGYQETQYF	TGTGCCAGCAGCTTAGCGGGGGGGTACCAAGAGACCCAGTACTTC
few	TRBV4-1	TRBJ1-4	TRBD1	CASSQGVGTGVEKLFF	TGCGCCAGCAGCCAAGGGGTCGGGACAGGGGTTGAAAAACTGTTTTTT
NA	TRBV5-3	TRBJ2-7	TRBD2	CARSLSWGGSVASGSSYEQYF	TGTGCCAGAAGCTTGAGCTGGGGGGGTAGCGTTGCTAGCGGCAGCTCCTACGAGCAGTACTTC
NA	TRBV5-1	TRBJ2-7	NA	CASSPVGVSHEQYF	TGCGCCAGCAGCCCTGTAGGGGTTTCTCACGAGCAGTACTTC
few	TRBV29-1	TRBJ1-1	TRBD1	CSARGQLNTEAFF	TGCAGCGCCCGGGGACAGCTAAACACTGAAGCTTTCTTT
NA	TRBV5-1	TRBJ2-2	NA	CASFLGAGTGELFF	TGCGCCAGCTTTTTGGGGGCCGGGACCGGGGAGCTGTTTTTT
NA	TRBV11-2	TRBJ2-7	TRBD1	CASSPSTGSYEQYF	TGTGCCAGCAGCCCCTCGACAGGGTCCTACGAGCAGTACTTC
NA	TRBV27	TRBJ1-5	NA	CASSLTSGLSQPQHF	TGTGCCAGCAGTTTAACCTCAGGGCTGAGTCAGCCCCAGCATTTT
NA	TRBV7-3	TRBJ2-2	NA	CASSPAGTNTGELFF	TGTGCCAGCAGCCCAGCAGGGACGAACACCGGGGAGCTGTTTTTT
few	TRBV7-8	TRBJ1-4	TRBD1	CASSSLRQGFNEKLFF	TGTGCCAGCAGCTCCCTAAGACAGGGGTTTAATGAAAAACTGTTTTTT
NA	TRBV15	TRBJ1-3	NA	CATSRDQTGPGGNTIYF	TGTGCCACCAGCAGAGATCAAACAGGACCTGGGGGAAACACCATATATTTT
NA	TRBV6-6	TRBJ1-2	NA	CASSRLSTERDGYGYTF	TGTGCCAGCAGTCGATTATCGACAGAGCGGGACGGCTATGGCTACACCTTC
once	TRBV7-3	TRBJ2-6	NA	CASSLTEGTVLTF	TGTGCCAGCAGCTTAACGGAGGGGACAGTTCTGACTTTC
once	TRBV29-1	TRBJ1-1	TRBD1	CSVVAGGAWMNTEAFF	TGCAGCGTTGTGGCAGGGGGCGCTTGGATGAACACTGAAGCTTTCTTT
NA	TRBV25-1	TRBJ1-1	NA	CASSGRLDRPNTEAFF	TGTGCCAGCAGTGGGCGCCTGGACAGACCGAACACTGAAGCTTTCTTT
NA	TRBV13	TRBJ2-7	TRBD2	CASSLSRTSGLVDWPYYEQYF	TGTGCCAGCAGCTTATCTAGGACTAGCGGCCTTGTCGACTGGCCTTACTACGAGCAGTACTTC
once	TRBV5-1	TRBJ1-3	NA	CASSLGDSTGNTIYF	TGCGCCAGCAGCTTGGGGGACTCGACTGGAAACACCATATATTTT
NA	TRBV7-2	TRBJ1-5	NA	CASSSDAGQPQHF	TGTGCCAGCAGCTCCGACGCCGGGCAGCCCCAGCATTTT
NA	TRBV28	TRBJ2-5	TRBD1	CASSTGGWEETQYF	TGTGCCAGCAGCACAGGGGGCTGGGAAGAGACCCAGTACTTC
NA	TRBV18	TRBJ1-1	TRBD1	CASSPRDRGTNTEAFF	TGTGCCAGCTCACCACGAGACAGGGGGACGAACACTGAAGCTTTCTTT
NA	TRBV11-1	TRBJ2-1	NA	CASAQDSGSYNEQFF	TGTGCCAGCGCTCAAGATAGCGGCTCCTACAATGAGCAGTTCTTC
NA	TRBV5-6	TRBJ2-3	NA	CASSPRDFSTDTQYF	TGTGCCAGCAGCCCGAGGGACTTTTCCACAGATACGCAGTATTTT
NA	TRBV7-2	TRBJ2-7	TRBD1	CASKIRGTGYEQYF	TGTGCCAGCAAAATCAGGGGGACGGGGTACGAGCAGTACTTC
few	TRBV5-6	TRBJ1-2	NA	CASSLAGSYGYTF	TGTGCCAGCAGCTTGGCTGGGAGCTATGGCTACACCTTC
NA	TRBV5-8	TRBJ1-3	NA	CASSLEGDSGNTIYF	TGTGCCAGCAGCTTGGAGGGAGACTCTGGAAACACCATATATTTT